Detailed here is one T cell receptor beta chain. Its specificity is unknown. The study enrolled healthy HIV-negative adults without recent acute infections or vaccinations as donors. This entry comes from a study of shared clonotypes between healthy human individuals. Broader study findings: In this cohort, only blood was sampled, and tissue repertoires likely differ.

The method was immunoSEQ multiplex PCR; TCRdb's version includes in-frame clones alone and lacks a portion of them. The sample carries 550,000 to 800,000 clones, under 80% recorded once. Germline CDR1 reads MNHEY; CDR2 reads SVGAGI. Trimming removed 5 bases at V and 3 bases at J, with 4 bases between. There are 12 residues in the CDR3. The TCR sequence derives from a woman in her 30s in good health. The sequencing input was memory CD4+ T cells sorted from blood. The subset was: CD45RA-negative fraction. This chain uses TRBV6-5 with TRBJ2-2; D is ambiguous. CDR3 DNA: TGTGCCAGCAGTATCCACACCGGGGAGCTGTTTTTT. Its translation: CASSIHTGELFF.